This T cell receptor beta chain is from a study of blood T cells in healthy people across ages. About this clonotype itself: Its antigen remains unknown.

General study findings and limits: The CMV status of each donor remained undetermined, and this could have confounded shifts in expanded clonotypes.

Approximately 9 milliliters of peripheral blood were drawn from each donor into EDTA-treated tubes. Germline CDR1 is MNHEY and CDR2 is SVGAGI. Trimming pared 5 bases from V and 9 bases from J, leaving 17 bases between. This CDR3 is built from 14 residues. A J-beta primer mix and a sample-barcoded 5' primer were used in a second PCR of about 7 to 12 cycles. TCRdb reprocessed the 5' RACE reads with MiXCR, giving one entry per CDR3 protein. The data contain about 780,000 distinct CDR3 sequences, around 45% of them singletons. The TCR was taken from an elderly man in good health. The sample taken for sequencing was blood. The chain is built from TRBV6-5 and TRBJ1-5, with D uncertain. CDR3 region: CASSPGQAGRPQHF. CDR3 bases: TGTGCCAGCAGTCCTGGTCAGGCTGGGCGGCCCCAGCATTTT.